Listed below are T cell receptor beta chains from one sample, sequenced in a study of OX40 agonist ivuxolimab in advanced cancers. The protocol was immunoSEQ multiplex PCR, while the TCRdb copy is restricted to in-frame clones and leaves out a portion. The profile shows some 17,000 clones, over 80% of them singletons. The sample consisted of CD4+ or CD8+ T cells sorted from blood, taken in a trial of the OX40 agonist ivuxolimab. Receptors originate from an adult with an advanced solid tumor such as melanoma, head and neck, liver or kidney cancer. CDR3s include the opening cysteine and the closing phenylalanine or tryptophan. A D gene is named only where the DNA matches it firmly. A row's size may be missing; if present it is once, few, many or a size class.

CDR3aa | CDR3nt | d_gene | v_gene | abundance | j_gene
CASGGSVLNEQFF | TGTGCCAGTGGCGGGAGCGTTTTAAATGAGCAGTTCTTC | TRBD2 | TRBV27 | NA | TRBJ2-1
CASSQDREGSRQLSYEQYF | TGCGCCAGCAGCCAAGATCGGGAAGGGTCGCGCCAACTTTCCTACGAGCAGTACTTC | NA | TRBV4-3 | NA | TRBJ2-7
CASSLREGEREQYF | TGTGCCAGCAGCTTGAGAGAGGGGGAGAGGGAGCAGTACTTC | NA | TRBV7-9 | NA | TRBJ2-7
CASSQRTGREQYF | TGCGCCAGCAGCCAAAGGACAGGGCGGGAGCAGTACTTC | TRBD1 | TRBV4-3 | NA | TRBJ2-7
CASSIFSGKSYEQYF | TGTGCCAGTAGTATATTTAGCGGGAAATCCTACGAGCAGTACTTC | TRBD2 | TRBV19 | NA | TRBJ2-7
CASSSGKKDTQYF | TGTGCCAGCAGCTCAGGGAAGAAGGATACGCAGTATTTT | NA | TRBV7-9 | NA | TRBJ2-3
CASSLDRDPYNEQFF | TGTGCCAGCAGCTTAGACAGGGACCCCTACAATGAGCAGTTCTTC | TRBD1 | TRBV5-4 | NA | TRBJ2-1
CASSTTGGSGYTF | TGTGCCAGCAGTACCACAGGGGGCAGTGGCTACACCTTC | TRBD1 | TRBV27 | NA | TRBJ1-2
CASSPQRFPYEQYF | TGTGCCAGCAGCCCGCAAAGGTTCCCCTACGAGCAGTACTTC | NA | TRBV7-9 | NA | TRBJ2-7
CAWSPYPAGGNTIYF | TGTGCCTGGAGTCCCTACCCGGCGGGGGGGAACACCATATATTTT | NA | TRBV30 | NA | TRBJ1-3
CAWSRTKKRAPSGGAVF | TGTGCCTGGAGCCGAACTAAAAAGCGGGCCCCGTCGGGGGGAGCTGTTTTT | TRBD2 | TRBV30 | NA | TRBJ2-2
CASSPKQGSVNEQFF | TGTGCCAGCTCACCAAAACAGGGATCGGTAAATGAGCAGTTCTTC | NA | TRBV18 | NA | TRBJ2-1
CASSPGQDEQYF | TGCGCCAGCAGCCCTGGACAGGACGAGCAGTACTTC | TRBD1 | TRBV5-1 | NA | TRBJ2-7
CASSKAEGLSGNTIYF | TGTGCCAGCAGCAAGGCGGAGGGGTTATCTGGAAACACCATATATTTT | NA | TRBV21-1 | NA | TRBJ1-3
CASSDDRSGANVLTF | TGTGCCAGCAGCGATGACAGGTCTGGGGCCAACGTCCTGACTTTC | NA | TRBV9 | NA | TRBJ2-6
CASSPTSGRAVDEQFF | TGTGCCAGCAGCCCGACTAGCGGGAGGGCCGTAGATGAGCAGTTCTTC | TRBD2 | TRBV11-3 | NA | TRBJ2-1
CTSSQDPSGRPDTQYF | TGCACCAGCAGCCAAGACCCTAGCGGGAGGCCAGATACGCAGTATTTT | NA | TRBV1 | NA | TRBJ2-3
CASSATLSTNEKLFF | TGTGCCAGCAGCGCGACCCTATCAACTAATGAAAAACTGTTTTTT | NA | TRBV9 | once | TRBJ1-4
CASSLASGAQVAQYF | TGTGCCAGCAGCCTCGCATCGGGAGCCCAGGTTGCGCAGTACTTC | NA | TRBV14 | NA | TRBJ2-7
CASQTTDQNTGELFF | TGTGCCAGTCAAACTACAGATCAGAACACCGGGGAGCTGTTTTTT | NA | TRBV27 | NA | TRBJ2-2
CASSVSPGLVIPDTQYF | TGTGCCAGTAGTGTCTCCCCGGGACTAGTCATCCCAGATACGCAGTATTTT | TRBD2 | TRBV19 | NA | TRBJ2-3
CASKGLGQETQYF | TGTGCCAGTAAAGGACTCGGCCAAGAGACCCAGTACTTC | NA | TRBV19 | NA | TRBJ2-5
CASSLRLASYEQYF | TGTGCCAGCAGTCTCCGACTAGCCTCCTACGAGCAGTACTTC | TRBD2 | TRBV28 | few | TRBJ2-7
CASSPTGVSGANVLTF | TGTGCCAGCAGTCCGACAGGCGTGTCTGGGGCCAACGTCCTGACTTTC | NA | TRBV28 | NA | TRBJ2-6
CASSRGQSYTEAFF | TGTGCCAGCAGTCGCGGACAGAGTTACACTGAAGCTTTCTTT | NA | TRBV27 | NA | TRBJ1-1
CASSMRGWNNEQFF | TGTGCCAGTAGTATGCGGGGGTGGAACAATGAGCAGTTCTTC | TRBD2 | TRBV19 | medium-sized | TRBJ2-1
CASSLGPLMNTEAFF | TGTGCCAGCAGCTTGGGACCCTTGATGAACACTGAAGCTTTCTTT | NA | TRBV6-6 | NA | TRBJ1-1
CALGRPNTGELFF | TGTGCCCTTGGACGGCCGAACACCGGGGAGCTGTTTTTT | NA | TRBV6-1 | NA | TRBJ2-2
CASSQDLSDMVYF | TGCGCCAGCAGCCAAGATCTTTCGGACATGGTGTATTTT | NA | TRBV4-1 | once | TRBJ2-3
CASSVGLAGGGRRDNEQFF | TGTGCCAGCAGCGTCGGACTAGCGGGAGGGGGTCGTAGGGACAATGAGCAGTTCTTC | TRBD2 | TRBV7-2 | once | TRBJ2-1
CASSQVPGQPQHF | TGTGCCAGCAGCCAAGTGCCGGGTCAGCCCCAGCATTTT | NA | TRBV5-4 | once | TRBJ1-5
CASSPGVNTGELFF | TGTGCCAGCAGTCCTGGAGTGAACACCGGGGAGCTGTTTTTT | NA | TRBV16 | NA | TRBJ2-2
CASGPTNEKLFF | TGTGCCAGCGGTCCAACTAATGAAAAACTGTTTTTT | NA | TRBV5-4 | few | TRBJ1-4
CASSQGVLTGELFF | TGCGCCAGCAGCCAAGGGGTCCTCACCGGGGAGCTGTTTTTT | NA | TRBV4-3 | NA | TRBJ2-2
CASSLGRLAGGLLDTQYF | TGTGCCAGCAGCTTGGGGAGACTAGCGGGGGGTTTGTTAGATACGCAGTATTTT | TRBD2 | TRBV5-5 | NA | TRBJ2-3
CASSHEQGNTEAFF | TGCGCCAGCAGCCACGAACAGGGCAACACTGAAGCTTTCTTT | NA | TRBV4-3 | once | TRBJ1-1
CASSQYRDISYEQYF | TGTGCCAGCAGCCAGTACCGGGACATATCCTACGAGCAGTACTTC | NA | TRBV4-2 | NA | TRBJ2-7
CASSSYLAYEQYF | TGTGCCAGCAGCTCCTACTTGGCCTACGAGCAGTACTTC | NA | TRBV7-3 | NA | TRBJ2-7
CASSDSLAGGYNEQFF | TGTGCCAGCAGTGACTCTCTAGCGGGAGGGTACAATGAGCAGTTCTTC | TRBD2 | TRBV6-4 | few | TRBJ2-1
CASSLIGNEEQYF | TGTGCCAGCAGCTTGATCGGGAATGAAGAGCAGTACTTC | NA | TRBV5-4 | NA | TRBJ2-5
CASSVDEGASVSYEQYF | TGTGCCAGCAGCGTAGATGAGGGGGCTAGCGTCTCCTACGAGCAGTACTTC | NA | TRBV9 | NA | TRBJ2-7
CASSRETGRGLQDTQYF | TGCGCCAGCAGCCGAGAGACGGGCCGGGGACTTCAAGATACGCAGTATTTT | NA | TRBV4-3 | NA | TRBJ2-3
CASPAGDSSYEQYF | TGTGCCAGCCCAGCGGGAGACTCCTCCTACGAGCAGTACTTC | TRBD2 | TRBV5-8 | NA | TRBJ2-7
CASSHLDNEQFF | TGTGCCAGCAGCCATCTGGACAATGAGCAGTTCTTC | NA | TRBV13 | NA | TRBJ2-1
CASNPSGSFKADTQYF | TGTGCCAGCAACCCTAGCGGGTCGTTTAAGGCAGATACGCAGTATTTT | TRBD2 | TRBV7-3 | NA | TRBJ2-3
CASSPALALSAGSTQYF | TGTGCCAGCAGCCCCGCTCTAGCGCTGTCCGCGGGTAGTACGCAGTATTTT | NA | TRBV7-2 | medium-sized | TRBJ2-3
CASSYSSNVETQYF | TGTGCCAGCAGTTACTCGTCTAATGTGGAGACCCAGTACTTC | NA | TRBV6-5 | NA | TRBJ2-5
CASSLDSSRRGFTGELFF | TGTGCCAGCAGCTTAGATTCAAGTCGCAGGGGGTTTACCGGGGAGCTGTTTTTT | TRBD1 | TRBV7-8 | NA | TRBJ2-2
CASRFLAGNTYEQYF | TGTGCCAGCAGGTTTTTAGCGGGAAATACCTACGAGCAGTACTTC | TRBD2 | TRBV2 | NA | TRBJ2-7
CSVEGNNEQFF | TGCAGCGTTGAGGGGAACAATGAGCAGTTCTTC | NA | TRBV29-1 | NA | TRBJ2-1
CASSYAGVSGNQPQHF | TGTGCCAGCAGCTACGCTGGGGTATCAGGGAATCAGCCCCAGCATTTT | NA | TRBV5-6 | NA | TRBJ1-5
CARGGYRKDEKLFF | TGTGCCAGGGGGGGATACAGGAAGGATGAAAAACTGTTTTTT | NA | TRBV2 | medium-sized | TRBJ1-4
CAWRRDGGGETQYF | TGTGCCTGGAGGAGGGACGGAGGGGGAGAGACCCAGTACTTC | NA | TRBV30 | once | TRBJ2-5
CASSPRWDSDIRETQYF | TGTGCCAGCAGCCCAAGGTGGGACAGCGACATACGGGAGACCCAGTACTTC | TRBD1 | TRBV9 | NA | TRBJ2-5
CASSITGLARVADTQYF | TGTGCCAGTAGTATTACCGGACTAGCGCGAGTCGCAGATACGCAGTATTTT | TRBD2 | TRBV19 | NA | TRBJ2-3
CATSRNIMTSGNTDTQYF | TGTGCCACCAGCAGAAATATAATGACTAGCGGGAACACAGATACGCAGTATTTT | TRBD2 | TRBV15 | NA | TRBJ2-3
CASSRSGSQGPYNEQFF | TGTGCCAGTAGCCGATCCGGGAGCCAGGGACCCTACAATGAGCAGTTCTTC | NA | TRBV19 | NA | TRBJ2-1